Shown below are 17 T cell receptor beta chains from a single sample sequenced in a study of cytomegalovirus exposure and HLA in healthy donors. 60 Vbeta and 13 Jbeta primers were used in PCR. TCRdb's table, derived via immunoSEQ multiplex PCR, lists solely in-frame clones and lacks some. This table has around 170,000 clones, over 70% appearing once. The specimen sequenced was PBMCs. The receptors were gathered from a woman aged 45-59 years in good health and CMV-seropositive.

The V call is TRBV5-1, the J call TRBJ1-5; 11 nucleotides line up with TRBD1. The CDR3 totals 15 residues. J gave up 6 bases and V 4 bases, and 6 bases lay outside the gene matches. The germline V gene encodes CDR1 SGHRS and CDR2 YFSETQ. The CDR3 loop reads CASSDGQGAGQPQHF. The CDR3 DNA is TGCGCCAGCAGCGACGGACAGGGGGCAGGTCAGCCCCAGCATTTT. The complete variable domain, with remaining parts taken from reference TRBV5-1 and TRBJ1-5, reads KAGVTQTPRYLIKTRGQQVTLSCSPISGHRSVSWYQQTPGQGLQFLFEYFSETQRNKGNFPGRFSGRQFSNSRSEMNVSTLELGDSALYLCASSDGQGAGQPQHFGDGTRLSIL.

This clone has just one count. This chain joins TRBV5-1 and TRBJ2-1; 11 positions match TRBD2. The CDR3 consists of 16 residues. The junction had 3 bases not matched to a gene; V was cut back by 0 bases and J by 4 bases. Germline-derived CDR1 and CDR2 are SGHRS and YFSETQ. The CDR3 region is CASSLGASGRYNEQFF. Written as DNA, the CDR3 is TGCGCCAGCAGCTTGGGGGCTAGCGGGAGGTACAATGAGCAGTTCTTC. Full variable domain (missing parts from reference TRBV5-1 and TRBJ2-1): KAGVTQTPRYLIKTRGQQVTLSCSPISGHRSVSWYQQTPGQGLQFLFEYFSETQRNKGNFPGRFSGRQFSNSRSEMNVSTLELGDSALYLCASSLGASGRYNEQFFGPGTRLTVL.

The chain uses TRBV2 and TRBJ2-3, with TRBD2 as a possible D gene (6 bases). V shed 6 bases and J shed 4 bases, with 20 bases lying between them. The CDR3 consists of 16 residues. CDR1 is SNHLY, CDR2 FYNNEI, per germline. Here the CDR3 reads CASRALGPSGADTQYF. Here the CDR3 DNA reads TGTGCCAGCAGGGCACTGGGACCCTCGGGGGCAGATACGCAGTATTTT.

The chain uses TRBV7-9 and TRBJ1-2; TRBD1 agrees at 7 bases. The CDR3 has 15 residues. Per the germline V gene, CDR1 is SEHNR and CDR2 is FQNEAQ (reference sequence). V shed 2 bases and J 4 bases; nucleotides not matched to a gene: 7. The CDR3 spells CASSLRQGDRYGYTF. For the CDR3, the DNA is TGTGCCAGCAGCTTACGGCAGGGGGATCGCTATGGCTACACCTTC.

The CDR3 nucleotides are TGTGCCAGCAGTCGACTAGCGGGGCTCCTCAATGAGCAGTTCTTC. It encodes CASSRLAGLLNEQFF. This chain uses TRBV2 with TRBJ2-1; 11 bases are shared with TRBD2. Trimming cost V 5 bases and J 6 bases; bases outside gene matches: 6. The CDR3 loop spans 15 amino acids. The germline V gene encodes CDR1 SNHLY and CDR2 FYNNEI.

The genes are TRBV9 and TRBJ2-2; tentatively, D is TRBD2 (5 bases). Per the germline V gene, CDR1 is SGDLS and CDR2 is YYNGEE. V was clipped by 3 bases and J by 4 bases, with 13 bases between them. The CDR3 has 15 residues. CDR3 DNA: TGTGCCAGCAGCGCCATAGAGCGGAGCACCGGGGAGCTGTTTTTT. It yields the protein CASSAIERSTGELFF. Combining the CDR3 with reference TRBV9 and TRBJ2-2 gives the whole variable domain DSGVTQTPKHLITATGQRVTLRCSPRSGDLSVYWYQQSLDQGLQFLIQYYNGEERAKGNILERFSAQQFPDLHSELNLSSLELGDSALYFCASSAIERSTGELFFGEGSRLTVL.

J is TRBJ2-7 and V is TRBV19; perhaps TRBD1 as D (5 bases). V was shortened by 4 bases and J by 0 bases, with 10 bases between the two germline ends. Germline V gene lookup returns CDR1 LNHDA and CDR2 SQIVND (reference sequence). This CDR3 has 14 residues. CDR3 protein: CASSKNRPSYEQYF. The CDR3 nucleotides read TGTGCCAGTAGTAAGAACAGGCCCTCCTACGAGCAGTACTTC.

This rearrangement joins TRBV10-3 to TRBJ2-7; tentative D call: TRBD1 (5 bases). The germline V gene encodes CDR1 ENHRY and CDR2 SYGVKD. This CDR3 is 16 amino acids long. Trimming took 3 bases from V and 0 from J, leaving 15 bases between them. CDR3 sequence (DNA): TGTGCCATCAGTGATCCCAACTACAGGAGCTCCTACGAGCAGTACTTC. Encoded protein: CAISDPNYRSSYEQYF.

The DNA for the CDR3 is TGTGCCAGCAGCCGCGAGTCCCAACCCAATCAGCCCCAGCATTTT. Amino acid sequence: CASSRESQPNQPQHF. The V and J genes are TRBV9 and TRBJ1-5, with D hard to call. V was pared by 4 bases and J by 3 bases, with 14 bases between. The CDR3 contains 15 residues. Germline V gene data show CDR1 as SGDLS and CDR2 as YYNGEE.

This clone appeared many times. This chain links TRBV19 with TRBJ1-1; 8 bases align to TRBD1. J lost 3 bases, V lost 7 bases, and 10 bases had no gene match. CDR1 is LNHDA and CDR2 is SQIVND in the germline V gene (reference sequence). The CDR3 is made up of 15 amino acids. Written as DNA, the CDR3 is TGTGCCAGTACCTCCCCCGGACAGGGTCACACTGAAGCTTTCTTT. Encoded protein: CASTSPGQGHTEAFF.

This clone has just one count. The J gene is TRBJ1-1, the V gene TRBV10-1; 8 bases fit TRBD1. Germline V gene lookup returns CDR1 WNHNN and CDR2 SYGVQD (reference sequence). Trimming cost V 4 bases and J 2 bases; bases outside gene matches: 9. The CDR3 covers 16 residues. CDR3 DNA: TGCGCCAGCAGTGCGGGCACAGGGGGAATTAACACTGAAGCTTTCTTT. It translates to CASSAGTGGINTEAFF.

The table lists this clone with a few counts. The chain has TRBV6-5 and TRBJ2-3; D uncertain. Trimming pared 0 bases from V and 8 bases from J, leaving 3 bases between. In germline, CDR1 is MNHEY, CDR2 SVGAGI. The CDR3 covers 11 residues. For the CDR3, the DNA is TGTGCCAGCAGTTACTCCGGTACGCAGTATTTT. It codes for CASSYSGTQYF.

The rearrangement links TRBV18 to TRBJ2-7; weak D call: TRBD2 (5 bases). Between the trimmed V and J ends, which lost 0 bases and 2 bases, there was a span of 17 bases. CDR3 size: 17 residues. The germline V gene has CDR1 KGHSH and CDR2 LQKENI. CDR3 sequence (DNA): TGTGCCAGCTCACCACCCGGAGGACTTTTATCCACCTACGAGCAGTACTTC. This encodes CASSPPGGLLSTYEQYF. The full variable domain, rest sourced from reference TRBV18 and TRBJ2-7, is NAGVMQNPRHLVRRRGQEARLRCSPMKGHSHVYWYRQLPEEGLKFMVYLQKENIIDESGMPKERFSAEFPKEGPSILRIQQVVRGDSAAYFCASSPPGGLLSTYEQYFGPGTRLTVT.

The V call is TRBV11-2, the J call TRBJ2-1; 13 bases match TRBD2. Germline loops: CDR1 SGHAT, CDR2 FQNNGV. The trim removed 5 bases at V and 7 bases at J, leaving 2 bases unmatched. The CDR3 is 14 residues long. The CDR3 here is CASSRTSGSNEQFF. CDR3 DNA sequence: TGTGCCAGCAGCCGGACTAGCGGGAGTAATGAGCAGTTCTTC.

The chain recombines TRBV6-1 with TRBJ1-1; D gene unclear. V was cut by 7 bases and J by 7 bases, with 10 bases left in between. Germline CDR1 and CDR2: MNHNS and SASEGT. This CDR3 contains 11 residues. The CDR3 DNA reads TGTGCCAGCATTATTAGAATTGAAGCTTTCTTT. This translates into CASIIRIEAFF.

V is TRBV6-5 and J is TRBJ2-5; possible D gene TRBD2, 5 bases. The CDR3 has 12 residues. The V end lost 10 bases, the J end lost 1 base, and 10 bases lay between the germline ends. Germline loops: CDR1 MNHEY, CDR2 SVGAGI. Here the CDR3 reads CANGMTQETQYF. The CDR3 coding sequence is TGTGCCAACGGGATGACCCAAGAGACCCAGTACTTC.

The chain employs TRBV14 and TRBJ2-1, with a weak D call TRBD2 (6 bases). With 1 base removed from V and 10 bases from J, the gap between germline ends came to 11 bases. CDR3 size: 13 residues. The germline V gene has CDR1 SGHDN and CDR2 FVKESK. CDR3 DNA sequence: TGTGCCAGCAGCCAAGGCCGGCGGGGAGAGCAGTTCTTC. Translation gives CASSQGRRGEQFF.